The next 17 T cell receptor beta chains were all read from a single sample in a study of beta chain features in type 1 diabetes. Study observations and caveats: Moderate but significant shortening of TCRB CDR3s was recorded in all four CD4+ subsets from Type 1 diabetes patients.

The isolated RNA, all of it, was reverse transcribed, so expressed TCRB transcripts were what got sequenced. This table comes from immunoSEQ multiplex PCR, and its TCRdb copy is limited to in-frame clones, with some not included. In the table there are hundreds of thousands of clones, about an eighth of which are singletons. No antigens are known for them. Input material: naive CD4+ T cells from blood. Receptor source: a man between 18 and 35 years old with type 1 diabetes.

This clone was observed a few times. The chain combines TRBV18 with TRBJ2-7; 7 nucleotides align to TRBD1. The germline V gene has CDR1 KGHSH and CDR2 LQKENI. V was clipped by 4 bases and J by 2 bases; unmatched bases: 2. This CDR3 has 13 amino acids. CDR3 in DNA: TGTGCCAGCTCACAGGGACAGCCCTACGAGCAGTACTTC. The encoded protein is CASSQGQPYEQYF. The full variable domain, in which reference TRBV18 and TRBJ2-7 provide the parts outside the CDR3, is NAGVMQNPRHLVRRRGQEARLRCSPMKGHSHVYWYRQLPEEGLKFMVYLQKENIIDESGMPKERFSAEFPKEGPSILRIQQVVRGDSAAYFCASSQGQPYEQYFGPGTRLTVT.

The chain couples TRBV4-1 to TRBJ1-2; D not certain. The CDR3 totals 12 residues. Germline CDR1 reads MGHRA; CDR2 reads YSYEKL. Trimming took 0 bases from V and 5 from J, leaving 4 bases between them. The DNA of the CDR3 is TGCGCCAGCAGCCAAGATCTTTATGGCTACACCTTC. It codes for CASSQDLYGYTF.

V is TRBV28 and J is TRBJ1-5; D may be TRBD1 (6 bases). In germline, CDR1 is MDHEN, CDR2 SYDVKM. V gave up 7 bases and J gave up 4 bases, with 14 bases separating them. The CDR3 runs to 14 residues. CDR3 protein: CASTQGQPNQPQHF. The CDR3 nucleotides read TGTGCCAGCACCCAAGGACAGCCAAATCAGCCCCAGCATTTT.

The gene calls are TRBV7-8 and TRBJ1-3; a possible D gene is TRBD1 (5 bases). This CDR3 has 14 amino acids. The V end lost 5 bases, the J end lost 3 bases, and 11 bases lay between the germline ends. The germline CDR1 and CDR2 sequences are SGHVS and FQNEAQ. Here the CDR3 DNA reads TGTGCCAGCAGCGCCCAGCAGGGTGGAAACACCATATATTTT. Translation gives CASSAQQGGNTIYF.

V and J are TRBV19 and TRBJ1-2; 9 bases are a match to TRBD1. V dropped 6 bases and J dropped 8; count of bases not matched to a gene: 13. The CDR3 has 15 amino acids. Germline V lookup: CDR1 LNHDA, CDR2 SQIVND (reference sequence). The CDR3 bases are TGTGCCAGTAGCAAGACCCAGGACAGGGGCCGGGGCTACACCTTC. This codes for CASSKTQDRGRGYTF.

The genes are TRBV7-2 and TRBJ2-5; D ambiguous. Trimming pared 4 bases from V and 2 bases from J, leaving 8 bases between. Germline lookup yields CDR1 SGHTA and CDR2 FQGNSA. CDR3 length: 13 residues. The CDR3, as DNA: TGTGCCAGCAGCTACCTAGATCAAGAGACCCAGTACTTC. This translates into CASSYLDQETQYF.

This clone showed up just a few times. The CDR3 loop reads CASSFSGTGEEKLFF. The DNA for the CDR3 is TGTGCCAGCAGTTTCTCCGGGACAGGGGAAGAAAAACTGTTTTTT. The rearrangement links TRBV28 to TRBJ1-4, with TRBD1 matching over 10 bases. This CDR3 region has 15 residues. Per germline, CDR1 MDHEN and CDR2 SYDVKM. V lost 3 bases and J lost 8; bases outside the gene matches: 6. The full variable domain, rest sourced from reference TRBV28 and TRBJ1-4, is DVKVTQSSRYLVKRTGEKVFLECVQDMDHENMFWYRQDPGLGLRLIYFSYDVKMKEKGDIPEGYSVSREKKERFSLILESASTNQTSMYLCASSFSGTGEEKLFFGSGTQLSVL.

V and J are TRBV11-3 and TRBJ1-1, with 7 bases that match TRBD1. CDR1 and CDR2 (germline): SGHNT, YENEEA. This CDR3 contains 15 residues. The J segment lost 0 bases and the V segment lost 5 bases, leaving 6 bases of the junction unmatched. Here the CDR3 reads CASSRSGQMNTEAFF. The DNA for the CDR3 is TGTGCCAGCAGCCGCTCGGGACAGATGAACACTGAAGCTTTCTTT. Looking up the rest from reference TRBV11-3 and TRBJ1-1 gives the full variable domain: EAGVVQSPRYKIIEKKQPVAFWCNPISGHNTLYWYLQNLGQGPELLIRYENEEAVDDSQLPKDRFSAERLKGVDSTLKIQPAELGDSAVYLCASSRSGQMNTEAFFGQGTRLTVV.

This clone was detected a few times. V gene TRBV7-9 combines with J gene TRBJ1-6, with D perhaps TRBD1 (5 bases). The length of the CDR3 is 16 residues. V lost 5 bases, J lost 6 bases, and 17 bases lay in between. Germline assignment: CDR1 SEHNR and CDR2 FQNEAQ (reference sequence). The CDR3 reads CASSARGGGPNSPLHF. In DNA, the CDR3 is TGTGCCAGCAGCGCTCGGGGTGGGGGACCTAATTCACCCCTCCACTTT.

The rearrangement joins TRBV5-8 to TRBJ2-7; D remains unclear. The CDR3 covers 11 residues. The ends were cut back, 0 bases at V and 4 bases at J, with 2 bases in the middle. Germline CDR1 is SGHTS and CDR2 is YDEGEE. The CDR3 nucleotides read TGTGCCAGCAGCTTGGGATACGAGCAGTACTTC. This translates into CASSLGYEQYF. The full variable domain, completed using reference TRBV5-8 and TRBJ2-7, is EAGVTQSPTHLIKTRGQQATLRCSPISGHTSVYWYQQALGLGLQFLLWYDEGEERNRGNFPPRFSGRQFPNYSSELNVNALELEDSALYLCASSLGYEQYFGPGTRLTVT.

This sequence joins TRBV9 and TRBJ2-3; either TRBD1 or TRBD2 may fit D (5 bases each). Deletions cut 6 bases from V and 3 bases from J, with 17 bases between. The CDR3 has 15 amino acids. Germline-derived CDR1 and CDR2 are SGDLS and YYNGEE. CDR3 sequence (DNA): TGTGCCAGCACCCTAGGGGTGGGGGATACAGATACGCAGTATTTT. Amino acids: CASTLGVGDTDTQYF.

The rearrangement joins TRBV29-1 to TRBJ1-5; no clear D gene. With 5 bases removed from V and 0 bases from J, the gap between germline ends came to 11 bases. The CDR3 loop spans 14 amino acids. CDR1 and CDR2 from the germline V gene are SQVTM and ANQGSEA. CDR3 DNA: TGCAGCGTTATATCGGGAAATAGCAATCAGCCCCAGCATTTT. It translates to CSVISGNSNQPQHF.

A few counts support this clone. The chain has TRBV4-2 and TRBJ2-7; perhaps TRBD1 as D (5 bases). Germline CDR1 and CDR2: LGHNA and YNFKEQ. V was clipped by 4 bases and J by 0 bases, with 10 bases between them. This CDR3 contains 14 residues. As DNA, the CDR3 is TGTGCCAGCAGCCGTACTGACAGCTCCTACGAGCAGTACTTC. Translating it yields CASSRTDSSYEQYF.

The sample holds a few counts of this clone. The chain links TRBV7-2 to TRBJ2-5; no firm D call. The germline CDR1 and CDR2 sequences are SGHTA and FQGNSA. Trimming took off 5 bases at V and 5 bases at J, with 18 bases between the two ends. CDR3 length: 15 amino acids. The CDR3 nucleotides read TGTGCCAGCAGCCTTTCTAGGCAATTTGGGGAGACCCAGTACTTC. It yields the protein CASSLSRQFGETQYF.

This chain joins TRBV9 and TRBJ2-7, with 9 positions matching TRBD2. The CDR3 is 16 amino acids. The germline V gene encodes CDR1 SGDLS and CDR2 YYNGEE. The trim removed 1 base at V and 1 base at J, leaving 6 bases unmatched. CDR3 bases: TGTGCCAGCAGCGTAACCTCGACTAGCGGATCCTACGAGCAGTACTTC. It translates to CASSVTSTSGSYEQYF.

The chain couples TRBV7-9 to TRBJ1-4; tentatively, D is TRBD1 (6 bases). CDR1 and CDR2 from the germline V gene are SEHNR and FQNEAQ (reference sequence). The V gene lost 5 bases and the J gene lost 10 bases, with 26 bases spanning the gap. The CDR3 totals 17 residues. The CDR3 region has the DNA TGTGCCAGCAGCCACAGAGGGGGGATCCCCTCGGGTGGAAAACTGTTTTTT. Amino acids: CASSHRGGIPSGGKLFF.

CDR3 sequence: CASSGGILPDTQYF. CDR3 nucleotides: TGTGCCAGCAGCGGCGGGATTTTACCAGATACGCAGTATTTT. The chain is built from TRBV6-5 and TRBJ2-3, with D possibly being TRBD2 (6 bases). The CDR3 runs 14 residues. Germline assignment: CDR1 MNHEY and CDR2 SVGAGI. Trimming removed 6 bases at V and 4 bases at J, with 14 bases between.